The 7 T cell receptor beta chains given below trace back to one sample, sequenced in a study of CD8 T cells in ankylosing spondylitis. Findings of the study overall: Ankylosing spondylitis blood appeared to be characterized by a TCR beta motif of 8 or 9 highly homologous variants.

One entry per CDR3 protein, called by TCRdb with MiXCR from the 5' RACE reads. The table shows 750,000 to 850,000 distinct CDR3 sequences, with about 10% occurring only once. The antigens these receptors bind are not known. The sample taken for sequencing was blood, either unsorted or a sorted T cell fraction (not recorded which). The receptor source for this set is a male donor with ankylosing spondylitis.

The chain has TRBV2 and TRBJ2-7; 8 nucleotides align to TRBD2. Germline V gives CDR1 SNHLY, CDR2 FYNNEI. J was trimmed by 4 bases and V by 8 bases; bases with no gene match: 25. CDR3 size: 19 residues. The CDR3 reads CASYPGPGVAGGATYEQYF. The CDR3 DNA sequence: TGTGCCAGCTACCCGGGCCCTGGCGTCGCGGGAGGCGCAACATACGAGCAGTACTTC.

The V gene is TRBV4-2, the J gene TRBJ2-5; D ambiguous. The CDR3 length is 13 residues. The ends were cut back, 0 bases at V and 9 bases at J, with 11 bases in the middle. The germline CDR1 and CDR2 sequences are LGHNA and YNFKEQ. This CDR3 is CASSQDRRTAQYF. DNA of the CDR3: TGTGCCAGCAGCCAAGATCGAAGAACGGCCCAGTACTTC.

In this sample, this clonotype turned up many times. This rearrangement joins TRBV20-1 to TRBJ2-1, with TRBD2 as a possible D gene (5 bases). Germline loops: CDR1 DFQATT, CDR2 SNEGSKA (reference sequence). Trimming took off 2 bases at V and 8 bases at J, with 7 bases between the two ends. The CDR3 spans 11 residues. The CDR3 coding sequence is TGCAGTGCTAGACGAGCGGATGAGCAGTTCTTC. Amino acids: CSARRADEQFF.

Many counts were recorded for this clonotype. J is TRBJ1-1 and V is TRBV7-2; D possibly corresponds to TRBD1 (6 bases). Germline V gives CDR1 SGHTA, CDR2 FQGNSA. V lost 5 bases, J lost 5 bases, and 12 bases lay in between. The length of the CDR3 is 13 residues. This chain's CDR3 is CASSLSRGTEAFF. DNA of the CDR3: TGTGCCAGCAGCCTATCTAGGGGGACTGAAGCTTTCTTT.

The gene calls are TRBV7-6 and TRBJ2-3; perhaps TRBD2 as D (6 bases). Trimming stripped 5 bases from V and 14 bases from J, with 17 bases between. Germline V lookup: CDR1 SGHVS, CDR2 FNYEAQ. The length of the CDR3 is 12 residues. DNA for the CDR3: TGTGCCAGCAGCCCAAGTGGGGACTCCGTGTATTTT. Its translation is CASSPSGDSVYF. Variable domain in full (rest from reference TRBV7-6 and TRBJ2-3): GAGVSQSPRYKVTKRGQDVALRCDPISGHVSLYWYRQALGQGPEFLTYFNYEAQQDKSGLPNDRFSAERPEGSISTLTIQRTEQRDSAMYRCASSPSGDSVYFGPGTRLTVL.

This clonotype is a singleton in its sample. The chain uses TRBV4-2 and TRBJ2-4, with a possible D match to TRBD2 (6 bases). This CDR3 comprises 17 residues. Germline V CDR1 and CDR2: LGHNA, YNFKEQ. V lost 3 bases and J 0 bases, leaving 15 bases between the germline ends. The CDR3 region is CASSHTKAGLAKNIQYF. The CDR3 region has the DNA TGTGCCAGCAGCCACACGAAGGCGGGACTAGCCAAAAACATTCAGTACTTC.

This clonotype was observed a few times. The chain employs TRBV5-1 and TRBJ1-1; 7 bases are a match to TRBD1. Trimming cost V 1 base and J 6 bases; bases outside gene matches: 6. The V gene's germline CDR1 is SGHRS and CDR2 YFSETQ. This CDR3 contains 14 residues. This chain's CDR3 is CASSLFTGEAEAFF. For the CDR3, the DNA is TGCGCCAGCAGCTTGTTCACAGGGGAGGCTGAAGCTTTCTTT.